The present entry profiles one TCR beta chain with its context. Its binding antigen is unknown. No much larger clone exists at a distance of one base, and base qualities are not known. The library was made by the immunoSEQ multiplex PCR assay. For most patients, genomic DNA was isolated using the Qiagen DNeasy Blood and Tissue Kit and was shipped frozen to Adaptive Biotechnologies for TCR sequencing. For most patients, high-throughput TCR-beta CDR3 sequencing of genomic DNA was performed by Adaptive Biotechnologies. Per the source publication's procedure: TCR sequencing data were retrieved from Adaptive's ImmunoSEQ software for 18 patients, whereas a few other patients were processed with MiXCR and VDJtools. To correct CD4 versus CD8 sorting errors, sequences present in both subsets at a frequency ratio below 5:1 were removed. CDR3 nucleotide sequences shared between donor and recipient were removed because their origin could not be assigned. To be classed as alloreactive, a clone needed at least 2-fold expansion over unstimulated cells and a minimum CFSE-low frequency of 0.002% (template counts) or 0.001% (read counts). Mappable clones were those detected in sequenced pre-transplant spleen, lymph node, or MLR CFSE-low populations of the donor or recipient. Cumulative frequency of alloreactive clones was calculated as a percentage of all sequences weighted by copy number. This is the immuneACCESS table as TCRdb keeps it, with only in-frame sequences that have V and J called. A part of the clones is gone; compared with another copy, unresolved V genes explain less than half, and the rest is unexplained. V, J and clone size derive from that table, while D and trimming were established from the DNA sequence. This sample holds about 100,000 clones; around 90% were observed only once. The top ten clonotypes cover 5% to 6.5% of the sample.

Trimming removed 0 bases from V and 5 bases from J, leaving 14 bases between the germline ends. CDR1 and CDR2 were assigned from the germline V gene as SGDLS and YYNGEE. The CDR3 measures 15 amino acids from cysteine to phenylalanine. Only the CDR3 region is kept as DNA, spanning 45 bases read in frame from base 1. The data derive from a study of graft-versus-host responses after intestinal transplantation (dated by TCRdb to the early 2020s). About the investigation overall: The transplants that recipients got were multivisceral, liver-intestinal, or isolated intestinal. A peak of at least 4% donor T cells among recipient peripheral blood mononuclear cells was the definition used for donor T cell macrochimerism. Rather than being sequenced by the commercial service, samples from a few later patients were sequenced in-house on an Illumina MiSeq and processed with MiXCR. After intestinal transplantation, graft-versus-host and host-versus-graft alloreactive T cell clones in the graft, circulation and bone marrow were tracked using bulk TCR-beta CDR3 sequencing. Every recipient was given anti-thymocyte globulin induction, followed by roughly 3 years of maintenance tacrolimus and steroids. The cohort enrolled fewer than 25 intestinal transplant recipients including one retransplant, and a few patients lacking pretransplant specimens were excluded. To identify alloreactive clones, pre-transplant mixed lymphocyte reaction products were sequenced and then compared with unstimulated pre-transplant donor and recipient T cells.

The time point label, as the study defines it: cells obtained before transplantation from donor or recipient. CD3+CD4+ and CD3+CD8+ populations were FACS-sorted from unstimulated pre-transplant donor and recipient cells taken from spleen or lymph nodes. Here is what the overall study found, with its caveats: High GvH to HvG T cell clonal ratios were observed in the allografts of patients with donor T cell macrochimerism. Early after transplant, peak levels of circulating GvH clones were associated with declines in HvG clones. GvH clones were detected in recipient bone marrow, and some appeared earlier in ileal mucosa or blood, consistent with an intestinal mucosal origin. Conclusions were limited by the relatively low number and heterogeneity of intestinal transplant patients.

The chain links TRBV9 with TRBJ2-5, and possibly TRBD2, on 6 matching bases. The sequence derives from a human donor who received an intestinal transplant. The material was unstimulated CD8+ T cells sorted from spleen or lymph node cells, obtained before intestinal transplant. The CDR3 reads as follows: CASSVGRAPQETQYF. The DNA sequence reads TGTGCCAGCAGCGTAGGGAGGGCCCCTCAGGAGACCCAGTACTTC.